This T cell receptor (beta chain) is drawn from a study of T cells in Graves' hyperthyroidism and ophthalmopathy. Study information: Peripheral blood was taken when the disease was first diagnosed, before any treatment began.

The source of the PBMCs was roughly 10 ml of fresh peripheral blood. The CDR3 is 17 amino acids. Germline lookup yields CDR1 ENHRY and CDR2 SYGVKD. V lost 6 bases, J lost 0 bases, and 18 bases lay in between. Study-level results: Ophthalmopathy was distinguished from stable hyperthyroidism by 13 V-J signatures. Most thyroid clonotypes that were expanded above 0.001 also turned up in blood.

A note on this clonotype: The target antigen is unknown.

Amplification of TCR beta CDR3 regions used RNA as the template. Primed by the HTBI set, a first-round RT-PCR was run on the TCR CDR3. In TCRdb, the multiplex PCR reads were re-called with MiXCR into one record per CDR3 protein. The sample comprises around 370,000 distinct CDR3 sequences, approximately 17% of which are singletons, and about 38% rests with the top ten. Sequences were obtained from blood. The receptor's source is a man aged 18 to 30 with Graves' ophthalmopathy. The V and J genes are TRBV10-3 and TRBJ2-1; D not resolved. Here the CDR3 DNA reads TGTGCCATCAGGCCCCGATTGACGTCCAGCTCCTACAATGAGCAGTTCTTC. This encodes CAIRPRLTSSSYNEQFF.